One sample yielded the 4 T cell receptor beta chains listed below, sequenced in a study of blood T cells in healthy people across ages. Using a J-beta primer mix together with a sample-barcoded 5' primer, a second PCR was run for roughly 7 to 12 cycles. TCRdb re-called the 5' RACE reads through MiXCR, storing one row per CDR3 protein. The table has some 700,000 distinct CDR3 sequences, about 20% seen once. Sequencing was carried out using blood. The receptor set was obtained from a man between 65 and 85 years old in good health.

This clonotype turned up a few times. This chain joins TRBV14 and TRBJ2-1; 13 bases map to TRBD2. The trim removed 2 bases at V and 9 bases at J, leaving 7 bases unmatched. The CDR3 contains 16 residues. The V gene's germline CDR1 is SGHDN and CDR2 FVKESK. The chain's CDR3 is CASSQSRTSGGLEQFF. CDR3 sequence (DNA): TGTGCCAGCAGCCAATCCCGGACTAGCGGGGGCCTTGAGCAGTTCTTC. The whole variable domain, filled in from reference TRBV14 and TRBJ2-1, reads EAGVTQFPSHSVIEKGQTVTLRCDPISGHDNLYWYRRVMGKEIKFLLHFVKESKQDESGMPNNRFLAERTGGTYSTLKVQPAELEDSGVYFCASSQSRTSGGLEQFFGPGTRLTVL.

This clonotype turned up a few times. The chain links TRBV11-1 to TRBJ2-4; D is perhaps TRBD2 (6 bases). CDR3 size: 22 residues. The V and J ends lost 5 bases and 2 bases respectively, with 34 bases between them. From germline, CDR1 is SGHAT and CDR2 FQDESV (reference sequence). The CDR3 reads CASSRQLGVPGLPGEPKNIQYF. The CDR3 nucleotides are TGTGCCAGCAGCCGTCAACTAGGAGTACCAGGACTACCTGGGGAACCCAAAAACATTCAGTACTTC.

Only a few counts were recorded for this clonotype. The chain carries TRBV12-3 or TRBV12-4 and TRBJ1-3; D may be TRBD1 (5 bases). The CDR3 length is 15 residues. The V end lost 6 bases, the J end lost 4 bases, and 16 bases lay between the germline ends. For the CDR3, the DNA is TGTGCCAGCAGCCCGTGGGGGTCGGGAGGAAACACCATATATTTT. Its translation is CASSPWGSGGNTIYF.

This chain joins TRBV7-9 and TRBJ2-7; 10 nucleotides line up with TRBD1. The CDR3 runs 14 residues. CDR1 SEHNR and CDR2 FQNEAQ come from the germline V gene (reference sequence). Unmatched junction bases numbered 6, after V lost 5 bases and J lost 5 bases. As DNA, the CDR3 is TGTGCCAGCAGCCCGGACAGGGGGAACCACGAGCAGTACTTC. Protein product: CASSPDRGNHEQYF.